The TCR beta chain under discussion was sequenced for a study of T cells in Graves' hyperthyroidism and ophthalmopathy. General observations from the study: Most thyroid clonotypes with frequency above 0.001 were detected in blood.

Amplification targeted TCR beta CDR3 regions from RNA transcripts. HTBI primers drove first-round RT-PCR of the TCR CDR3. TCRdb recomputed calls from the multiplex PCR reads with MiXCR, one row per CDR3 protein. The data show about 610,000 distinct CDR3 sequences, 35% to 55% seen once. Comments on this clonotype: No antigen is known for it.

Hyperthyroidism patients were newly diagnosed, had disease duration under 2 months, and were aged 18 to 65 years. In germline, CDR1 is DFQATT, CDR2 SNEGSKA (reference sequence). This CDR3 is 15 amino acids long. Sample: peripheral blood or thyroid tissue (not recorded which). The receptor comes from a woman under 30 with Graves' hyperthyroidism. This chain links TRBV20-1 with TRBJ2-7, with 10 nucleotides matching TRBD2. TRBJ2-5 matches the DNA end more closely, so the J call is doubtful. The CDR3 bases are TGCAGTGCTAGAGGGCCTAGCGGGAGTAGCGAGACCCAGTACTTC. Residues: CSARGPSGSSETQYF.